This T cell receptor beta chain appears in the sequencing data of a study of cytomegalovirus exposure and HLA in healthy donors. The study, taken as a whole, reports: The study labeled fewer than 200 TCR beta chains cytomegalovirus-associated.

PCR primers comprised 60 Vbeta and 13 Jbeta primers. In the original workflow: There were 80 million to 95 million unique TCR beta chains by a later count, and some 11 million of them were shared. Here immunoSEQ multiplex PCR was the method, and the copy in TCRdb shows in-frame clones only, minus some. The V and J calls and clone size were taken over from that table, and D and trimming were inferred from the DNA. The table lists around 140,000 clones, approximately 80% of them singletons. Regarding this clone: Its antigen is currently unknown.

V was trimmed by 6 bases and J by 4 bases, leaving 13 bases between them. The CDR3 contains 14 residues. In germline, CDR1 is ENHRY, CDR2 SYGVKD. Sequencing was done on a sample of PBMCs. The V call is TRBV10-3, the J call TRBJ1-5; tentative D call: TRBD1 (5 bases). This TCR came from a woman between 18 and 29 years old in good health and CMV-seropositive. CDR3 DNA: TGTGCCATCAGACAGGCAACCGTTAATCAGCCCCAGCATTTT. Protein sequence: CAIRQATVNQPQHF.